These 20 T cell receptor beta chains were all obtained from the same sample, sequenced in a study of blood T cell repertoires in COVID-19. Profiling relied on immunoSEQ multiplex PCR, and the TCRdb table lists in-frame clones only, not all of them. This sample yields about 320,000 clones, of which 75% to 90% are seen a single time; 1.9% belongs to the top ten. Sample: PBMCs or T cells enriched from blood (not recorded which). Receptors were obtained from a woman in her 30s who had been exposed to COVID-19.

The chain uses TRBV19 and TRBJ1-1; D gene uncertain. The germline gives CDR1 LNHDA, CDR2 SQIVND (reference sequence). With 5 bases removed from V and 3 bases from J, the gap between germline ends came to 10 bases. The CDR3 spans 13 residues. The CDR3 bases are TGTGCCAGTAGTCCCCGGGTGGACACTGAAGCTTTCTTT. Translating it yields CASSPRVDTEAFF.

This chain joins TRBV2 and TRBJ2-2; 10 positions match TRBD2. Germline V gene data show CDR1 as SNHLY and CDR2 as FYNNEI. The CDR3 length is 18 residues. Losses at the gene ends were 3 bases for V and 1 base for J; bases not matched to a gene: 8. This CDR3 reads CASSDPSGRLGNTGELFF. The CDR3 coding sequence is TGTGCCAGCAGTGACCCTAGCGGGAGATTAGGGAACACCGGGGAGCTGTTTTTT.

The chain carries TRBV9 and TRBJ1-1; D remains unclear. CDR3 length equals 14 residues. The V end lost 0 bases, the J end lost 1 base, and 7 bases lay between the germline ends. Germline V gene sequence: CDR1 SGDLS, CDR2 YYNGEE. The DNA for the CDR3 is TGTGCCAGCAGCGTAGAGCCAAAGAACACTGAAGCTTTCTTT. This sequence encodes CASSVEPKNTEAFF.

The chain joins TRBV7-2 to TRBJ1-3, with 8 bases that match TRBD1. J gave up 0 bases and V 5 bases, and 6 bases lay outside the gene matches. This CDR3 spans 16 amino acids. Germline assignment: CDR1 SGHTA and CDR2 FQGNSA. CDR3: CASSPTGGPSGNTIYF. In DNA, the CDR3 is TGTGCCAGCAGCCCAACAGGGGGTCCCTCTGGAAACACCATATATTTT.

This clone was seen only once. V usage is TRBV28 and J usage is TRBJ2-7; 8 bases are a match to TRBD1. Germline V gene lookup returns CDR1 MDHEN and CDR2 SYDVKM. This CDR3 is built from 14 residues. V dropped 7 bases and J dropped 9; count of bases not matched to a gene: 14. CDR3 region: CASKRDRGPEGQYF. CDR3 nucleotide sequence: TGTGCCAGCAAACGTGACAGGGGCCCTGAGGGGCAGTACTTC.

The J gene is TRBJ1-6, the V gene TRBV10-2, with 8 bases aligning to TRBD1. V shed 3 bases, J shed 5 bases, and the junction held 9 bases outside the gene matches. The CDR3 covers 17 residues. Germline V gene sequence: CDR1 WSHSY, CDR2 SAAADI. This chain's CDR3 is CASSDPSRGPDNSPLHF. In DNA, the CDR3 is TGCGCCAGCAGTGACCCCTCCAGGGGGCCTGATAATTCACCCCTCCACTTT.

The chain has TRBV18 and TRBJ1-1; D ambiguous. Germline V CDR1 and CDR2: KGHSH, LQKENI. There are 12 residues in the CDR3. Deletions cut 7 bases from V and 4 bases from J, with 10 bases between. CDR3 nucleotides: TGTGCCAGCTTAGAGGCGGGCACTGAAGCTTTCTTT. It yields the protein CASLEAGTEAFF.

This chain connects TRBV12-3 or TRBV12-4 to TRBJ1-3; the D is unclear. V lost 6 bases and J 4 bases, leaving 10 bases between the germline ends. This CDR3 has 13 residues. The chain's CDR3 is CASRRSSGNTIYF. CDR3 in DNA: TGTGCCAGCAGAAGGTCTAGCGGAAACACCATATATTTT.

The CDR3 bases are TGTGCCATCAGCCCCTCCGGGAAGTTAACTGGAAACACCATATATTTT. Protein product: CAISPSGKLTGNTIYF. This sequence joins TRBV10-3 and TRBJ1-3; D remains ambiguous. V was clipped by 6 bases and J by 2 bases, with 17 bases between them. CDR3 length: 16 residues. From germline, CDR1 is ENHRY and CDR2 SYGVKD.

The chain uses TRBV15 and TRBJ2-7, with TRBD2 matching over 13 bases. This CDR3 is built from 16 residues. Trimming at V came to 0 bases and at J to 6 bases, leaving 5 bases not matched to a gene. Germline CDR1 and CDR2: LNHNV and YYDKDF (reference sequence). The CDR3 protein is CATSRDSLAGGAEQYF. The CDR3 DNA reads TGTGCCACCAGCAGAGATTCACTAGCGGGAGGGGCCGAGCAGTACTTC. The full variable domain, its missing parts supplied by reference TRBV15 and TRBJ2-7, is DAMVIQNPRYQVTQFGKPVTLSCSQTLNHNVMYWYQQKSSQAPKLLFHYYDKDFNNEADTPDNFQSRRPNTSFCFLDIRSPGLGDTAMYLCATSRDSLAGGAEQYFGPGTRLTVT.

This chain connects TRBV28 to TRBJ1-1; 7 bases map to TRBD1. V shed 4 bases, J shed 1 base, and the junction held 15 bases outside the gene matches. Germline V CDR1 and CDR2: MDHEN, SYDVKM. The CDR3 is made up of 18 amino acids. CDR3 in amino acids: CASSWPLGTATTNTEAFF. The CDR3 nucleotides read TGTGCCAGCAGTTGGCCCCTAGGGACAGCGACTACGAACACTGAAGCTTTCTTT.

This chain joins TRBV11-2 and TRBJ2-2, with 13 bases fitting TRBD2. Germline CDR1 SGHAT, CDR2 FQNNGV. This CDR3 region has 17 residues. V dropped 6 bases and J dropped 1; count of bases not matched to a gene: 5. The CDR3 nucleotides are TGTGCCAGCAGTAGACTAGCGGGAGGTGAGAACACCGGGGAGCTGTTTTTT. Translation: CASSRLAGGENTGELFF.

For the CDR3, the DNA is TGTGCCGTACAACAGGGGGATCGGTACGAGCAGTACTTC. Its translation is CAVQQGDRYEQYF. This sequence joins TRBV6-5 and TRBJ2-7, with TRBD1 matching 8 bases. The CDR3 is 13 amino acids. The junction had 10 bases not matched to a gene; V was cut back by 11 bases and J by 4 bases. CDR1 and CDR2 (germline): MNHEY, SVGAGI.

The rearrangement links TRBV5-1 to TRBJ2-4; 11 nucleotides align to TRBD2. This CDR3 has 16 amino acids. Germline CDR1 is SGHRS and CDR2 is YFSETQ. Trimming cost V 3 bases and J 2 bases; bases outside gene matches: 4. The CDR3 DNA sequence: TGCGCCAGCAGCTATAGCGGGGGGGCGACCAAAAACATTCAGTACTTC. As protein: CASSYSGGATKNIQYF.

This clone has only one observation. V gene TRBV19 combines with J gene TRBJ1-5; tentative D call: TRBD1 (6 bases). The CDR3 has 16 amino acids. Looked up from germline, CDR1 is LNHDA and CDR2 is SQIVND (reference sequence). V was trimmed by 7 bases and J by 0 bases, leaving 16 bases between them. CDR3 nucleotide sequence: TGTGCCAGTACCCTGCGACAGGCCTATAGCAATCAGCCCCAGCATTTT. Residues: CASTLRQAYSNQPQHF.

The V gene is TRBV4-1, the J gene TRBJ1-5; D might be TRBD1 (6 bases). The length of the CDR3 is 16 residues. The ends were cut back, 1 base at V and 2 bases at J, with 12 bases in the middle. The germline V gene has CDR1 MGHRA and CDR2 YSYEKL. In DNA form, the CDR3 reads TGCGCCAGCAGCCAAGTGTCCGGGACACGCAATCAGCCCCAGCATTTT. As protein: CASSQVSGTRNQPQHF.

This clone has just a few counts. V gene TRBV9 combines with J gene TRBJ2-1; weak D call: TRBD2 (5 bases). V was trimmed by 1 base and J by 5 bases, leaving 13 bases between them. The CDR3 spans 15 residues. Germline V lookup: CDR1 SGDLS, CDR2 YYNGEE. CDR3 protein: CASSVQGGTNNEQFF. The CDR3, as DNA: TGTGCCAGCAGCGTACAAGGAGGCACGAACAATGAGCAGTTCTTC.

This clone was counted between two and nine times. Other nucleotide sequences in the sample specify the same CDR3. The chain employs TRBV28 and TRBJ1-3; perhaps TRBD1 as D (5 bases). The CDR3 runs to 14 residues. Germline CDR1 MDHEN, CDR2 SYDVKM. V lost 4 bases, J lost 0 bases, and 7 bases lay in between. CDR3 coding DNA: TGTGCCAGCAGTTCCCAGGGCTCTGGAAACACCATATATTTT. Its translation is CASSSQGSGNTIYF.

This chain connects TRBV11-2 to TRBJ1-1, with 9 positions matching TRBD1. The CDR3 covers 18 residues. In germline, CDR1 is SGHAT, CDR2 FQNNGV. After removal of 1 base from V and 5 bases from J, the junction contained 14 bases not matched to a gene. The CDR3 loop reads CASSLVEPWDRELTEAFF. In nucleotides, the CDR3 is TGTGCCAGCAGCTTAGTAGAGCCCTGGGACAGGGAATTGACTGAAGCTTTCTTT.

The chain uses TRBV6-5 and TRBJ2-1; 10 bases align to TRBD2. The CDR3 is 14 residues long. J gave up 8 bases and V 7 bases, and 8 bases lay outside the gene matches. Germline V CDR1 and CDR2: MNHEY, SVGAGI. CDR3 sequence: CASKREGQSDEQFF. CDR3 in DNA: TGTGCCAGCAAGCGGGAGGGCCAGTCGGATGAGCAGTTCTTC.